Listed below are T cell receptor beta chains from one sample, sequenced in a study of blood T cell repertoires in COVID-19. The method was immunoSEQ multiplex PCR; TCRdb's version includes in-frame clones alone and lacks a portion of them. The sample lists about 150,000 clones; approximately 80% were seen once. Sequenced material: peripheral blood. The receptors here all came from an elderly woman with acute or convalescent COVID-19. CDR3s include the opening cysteine and the closing phenylalanine or tryptophan. D genes are given only for firm matches. Size is omitted from some rows. Given values are once, few, many or a class for expanded clones.

CDR3 DNA	CDR3 protein	J gene	V gene	clone size	CDR3 length	D gene
TGTGCCAGCTCACGGACAGCAAATGAAAAACTGTTTTTT	CASSRTANEKLFF	TRBJ1-4	TRBV18	NA	13	NA
TGTGCCAGTAACAGGAGGGACAACACTGAAGCTTTCTTT	CASNRRDNTEAFF	TRBJ1-1	TRBV19	NA	13	NA
TGTGCCAGCAGCTTCGGTGATGAGACCCAGTACTTC	CASSFGDETQYF	TRBJ2-5	TRBV7-9	NA	12	NA
TGTGCCAGCAGTCCCCTAGACGGGAATCAGCCCCAGCATTTT	CASSPLDGNQPQHF	TRBJ1-5	TRBV6-2/TRBV6-3	NA	14	NA
TGTGCCAGCAGGTTGGTAGCGGGGCAATACAATGAGCAGTTCTTC	CASRLVAGQYNEQFF	TRBJ2-1	TRBV27	NA	15	TRBD2
TGTGCCAGCAGTTACGCGGGTTACGAGCAGTACTTC	CASSYAGYEQYF	TRBJ2-7	TRBV6-2/TRBV6-3	NA	12	NA
TGTGCCAGCCGGACAGGGGACCTAAACTATGGCTACACCTTC	CASRTGDLNYGYTF	TRBJ1-2	TRBV19	NA	14	TRBD1
TGTGCCAGCATGAGGGACAGTTACTATGGCTACACCTTC	CASMRDSYYGYTF	TRBJ1-2	TRBV12-3/TRBV12-4	NA	13	TRBD1
TGTGCCAGCGCCGGGGGGGCCGGTCAGCCCCAGCATTTT	CASAGGAGQPQHF	TRBJ1-5	TRBV18	NA	13	NA
TGTGCCAGCAGTCCTCGGACAGGGTCTTACAATGAGCAGTTCTTC	CASSPRTGSYNEQFF	TRBJ2-1	TRBV27	NA	15	TRBD1
TGTGCCAGCAGCTTAGCGCCTTGGCGGGGGAGCTACGAGCAGTACTTC	CASSLAPWRGSYEQYF	TRBJ2-7	TRBV7-2	few	16	TRBD2
TGTGCCAGCAGCCAAGATTTCCGGAGTTGGTATGGCTACACCTTC	CASSQDFRSWYGYTF	TRBJ1-2	TRBV4-2	NA	15	NA